The 10 T cell receptor beta chains presented below share a single source sample, sequenced in a study of T-cell reconstitution after alpha-beta-depleted transplantation in children. The library targeted TCRbeta and was prepared with unique molecular identifiers. TCRdb passed the PCR reads through MiXCR, listing each CDR3 protein once. The table has fewer than 750,000 distinct CDR3 sequences, more than 20% seen once. The source was PBMCs, mostly from graft donor cells, collected 360 days after TCRalphabeta/CD19-depleted stem cell transplant. The receptors were sampled from a boy in the first two years of life who had a stem cell transplant for acute myeloid leukemia, so the T cells may come from the graft donor.

This clonotype was counted a few times. The chain uses TRBV9 and TRBJ1-1; 7 bases match TRBD1. J was trimmed by 0 bases and V by 0 bases; bases with no gene match: 2. The CDR3 runs 15 residues. Germline V lookup: CDR1 SGDLS, CDR2 YYNGEE. Written as DNA, the CDR3 is TGTGCCAGCAGCGTAGACAGGGGCCTGAACACTGAAGCTTTCTTT. Its translation is CASSVDRGLNTEAFF.

The chain employs TRBV2 and TRBJ2-2; 14 positions match TRBD2. After removal of 3 bases from V and 10 bases from J, the junction contained 7 bases not matched to a gene. This CDR3 region has 16 residues. Germline V CDR1 and CDR2: SNHLY, FYNNEI. The DNA for the CDR3 is TGTGCCAGCAGTGATCCCCGACTAGCGGGGGGGACGGAGCTGTTTTTT. This translates into CASSDPRLAGGTELFF.

J is TRBJ2-3 and V is TRBV7-8; D is unresolved. V was shortened by 5 bases and J by 5 bases, with 11 bases between the two germline ends. Germline V gives CDR1 SGHVS, CDR2 FQNEAQ. There are 13 residues in the CDR3. The CDR3 DNA sequence: TGTGCCAGCAGCAAGACCCGTCAAGATACGCAGTATTTT. This translates into CASSKTRQDTQYF.

This clonotype was seen at least ten times. The chain links TRBV6-5 to TRBJ1-1, with 8 bases that match TRBD1. The CDR3 is 15 amino acids. Germline V gene sequence: CDR1 MNHEY, CDR2 SVGAGI. With 6 bases clipped from V and 5 bases from J, the junction kept 11 bases outside the gene matches. DNA of the CDR3: TGTGCCAGCAGCTCCCCAGGGGGCGCCCGGACTGAAGCTTTCTTT. Translation gives CASSSPGGARTEAFF.

This clonotype was seen many times. The rearrangement links TRBV20-1 to TRBJ2-3; a possible D gene is TRBD2 (7 bases). Germline CDR1 reads DFQATT; CDR2 reads SNEGSKA (reference sequence). V lost 2 bases and J lost 1, with 19 bases in between. This CDR3 comprises 17 residues. The CDR3 bases are TGCAGTGCTAGAAGTTATGCGGGGGCCCATGGCACAGATACGCAGTATTTT. Its protein product is CSARSYAGAHGTDTQYF.

The chain is built from TRBV7-8 and TRBJ2-7, with no clear D. Germline values: CDR1 SGHVS, CDR2 FQNEAQ. V was cut by 0 bases and J by 3 bases, with 9 bases left in between. CDR3 length: 14 amino acids. The chain's CDR3 is CASSLAFPYYEQYF. CDR3 in DNA: TGTGCCAGCAGCTTAGCGTTCCCGTACTACGAGCAGTACTTC.

This clonotype has only a few counts. The chain carries TRBV7-9 and TRBJ1-5; weak D call: TRBD1 (6 bases). The CDR3 contains 14 residues. The V end was cut by 5 bases, the J end by 4 bases, with 12 bases between. Germline values: CDR1 SEHNR, CDR2 FQNEAQ (reference sequence). CDR3 nucleotide sequence: TGTGCCAGCAGCGCGGACAGTATGAATCAGCCCCAGCATTTT. Amino acids: CASSADSMNQPQHF.

This clonotype came up a few times. This rearrangement joins TRBV20-1 to TRBJ2-1; D gene uncertain. This CDR3 spans 11 amino acids. Germline assignment: CDR1 DFQATT and CDR2 SNEGSKA (reference sequence). The V gene lost 1 base and the J gene lost 8 bases, with 6 bases spanning the gap. CDR3 nucleotides: TGCAGTGCTAGAGTCGCCCATGAGCAGTTCTTC. This sequence encodes CSARVAHEQFF.

This clonotype showed up many times. The rearrangement uses TRBV29-1 and TRBJ2-5, with a possible D match to TRBD2 (6 bases). The germline V gene has CDR1 SQVTM and CDR2 ANQGSEA. The CDR3 contains 12 residues. Trimming removed 8 bases from V and 1 base from J, with 11 bases in between. The CDR3: CSHWDFQETQYF. The CDR3 DNA follows: TGCAGCCATTGGGACTTCCAAGAGACCCAGTACTTC.

The chain combines TRBV20-1 with TRBJ2-7, with D unresolved. Per germline, CDR1 DFQATT and CDR2 SNEGSKA (reference sequence). The CDR3 totals 12 residues. V was pared by 1 base and J by 2 bases, with 6 bases between. CDR3 bases: TGCAGTGCTAGAGGAACTACCTACGAGCAGTACGTC. Translated, it gives CSARGTTYEQYV.